The 19 T cell receptor beta chains in this list originate from one sample, sequenced in a study of blood T cell repertoires in COVID-19. The assay was immunoSEQ multiplex PCR, and TCRdb's table has in-frame clones only and misses some. Found here are about 65,000 clones, about 94% of them singletons; the top ten hold approximately 2.9%. The sample was peripheral blood. The receptors stem from a man aged 65 to 79 with active COVID-19.

This sequence joins TRBV27 and TRBJ1-6; 10 bases agree with TRBD1. Unmatched junction bases numbered 7, after V lost 1 base and J lost 13 bases. The germline V gene encodes CDR1 MNHEY and CDR2 SMNVEV (reference sequence). The CDR3 is made up of 15 amino acids. CDR3 sequence (DNA): TGTGCCAGCAGTTTATACCCCCTGACAGGGGGCCCCCTCCACTTT. Translating gives CASSLYPLTGGPLHF.

The chain combines TRBV27 with TRBJ1-2; 9 bases are a match to TRBD1. From germline, CDR1 is MNHEY and CDR2 SMNVEV (reference sequence). J was trimmed by 6 bases and V by 3 bases; bases with no gene match: 5. The CDR3 covers 14 residues. The CDR3 spells CASSFRDRANGYTF. CDR3 nucleotides: TGTGCCAGCAGTTTCCGGGACAGGGCCAATGGCTACACCTTC.

The chain carries TRBV27 and TRBJ2-7; D is perhaps TRBD1 (5 bases). Germline V gene sequence: CDR1 MNHEY, CDR2 SMNVEV (reference sequence). This CDR3 is built from 13 residues. V shed 6 bases and J shed 5 bases, with 14 bases lying between them. CDR3 region: CASSKYRTDEQYF. CDR3 nucleotide sequence: TGTGCCAGCAGCAAATACAGGACGGACGAGCAGTACTTC.

V gene TRBV5-1 combines with J gene TRBJ2-7, with D possibly TRBD2 on 5 matching bases. The CDR3 loop spans 15 amino acids. Germline CDR1 SGHRS, CDR2 YFSETQ. Trimming removed 2 bases at V and 0 bases at J, with 12 bases between. CDR3 region: CASSFRGGVSYEQYF. The CDR3 DNA reads TGCGCCAGCAGCTTCCGTGGAGGCGTCTCCTACGAGCAGTACTTC.

This clone has just one count. This rearrangement joins TRBV3-1 (or the pseudogene TRBV3-2) to TRBJ1-1; no definite D call. Trimming cost V 1 base and J 4 bases, with 7 bases left between them. The CDR3 is 13 residues long. The germline gives CDR1 LGHDT, CDR2 YNNKEL (reference sequence). The CDR3 spells CASSQGQFTEAFF. The CDR3 DNA reads TGTGCCAGCAGCCAAGGTCAGTTCACTGAAGCTTTCTTT.

The chain joins TRBV5-1 to TRBJ2-5; tentative D call: TRBD1 (6 bases). V was trimmed by 0 bases and J by 4 bases, leaving 10 bases between them. This CDR3 comprises 14 residues. The V gene's germline CDR1 is SGHRS and CDR2 YFSETQ. This CDR3 is CASSLEAGVETQYF. The CDR3 DNA is TGCGCCAGCAGCTTGGAGGCAGGGGTAGAGACCCAGTACTTC.

The V call is TRBV9, the J call TRBJ1-4; no clear D gene. The CDR3 totals 15 residues. Trimming pared 0 bases from V and 3 bases from J, leaving 9 bases between. Germline-derived CDR1 and CDR2 are SGDLS and YYNGEE. The CDR3 DNA reads TGTGCCAGCAGCGTAGGGAGGGTGGCTAATGAAAAACTGTTTTTT. It specifies CASSVGRVANEKLFF.

The rearrangement joins TRBV7-2 to TRBJ2-1; TRBD2 aligns across 9 bases. This CDR3 comprises 14 residues. Germline lookup yields CDR1 SGHTA and CDR2 FQGNSA. V was clipped by 3 bases and J by 6 bases; unmatched bases: 3. CDR3 in amino acids: CASSLGLAFNEQFF. CDR3 in DNA: TGTGCCAGCAGCTTGGGACTAGCATTCAATGAGCAGTTCTTC.

V usage is TRBV24-1 and J usage is TRBJ2-1; 9 nucleotides agree with TRBD1. There are 16 residues in the CDR3. The V segment lost 0 bases and the J segment 12 bases; nucleotides outside the gene matches: 11. Germline values: CDR1 KGHDR, CDR2 SFDVKD. The CDR3: CATSDLYGTGRRGQFF. The CDR3 coding sequence is TGTGCCACCAGTGATTTGTACGGGACAGGGAGGCGGGGGCAGTTCTTC.

V gene TRBV11-1 combines with J gene TRBJ2-3; 7 bases agree with TRBD1. The ends lost 8 bases at V and 3 bases at J; junction bases unmatched: 11. From germline, CDR1 is SGHAT and CDR2 FQDESV (reference sequence). This CDR3 region has 15 residues. The CDR3 spells CASSSEGTATDTQYF. For the CDR3, the DNA is TGTGCCAGCTCCTCAGAGGGGACAGCGACAGATACGCAGTATTTT.

A single count supports this clone. The V call is TRBV19, the J call TRBJ2-5; TRBD2 matches 9 bases. CDR1 LNHDA and CDR2 SQIVND come from the germline V gene (reference sequence). Unmatched junction bases numbered 16, after V lost 4 bases and J lost 4 bases. The CDR3 is 18 amino acids. CDR3 amino acids: CASSTSGRGGVTPETQYF. CDR3 DNA: TGTGCCAGTAGTACTTCGGGGCGGGGGGGCGTCACCCCAGAGACCCAGTACTTC.

The genes are TRBV5-1 and TRBJ2-1, with D possibly matching TRBD1 (6 bases). Between the trimmed V and J ends, which lost 2 bases and 2 bases, there was a span of 11 bases. Germline lookup yields CDR1 SGHRS and CDR2 YFSETQ. The CDR3 is made up of 15 amino acids. CDR3 DNA sequence: TGCGCCAGCAGCTTTGGGCAGGGGCCCTACAATGAGCAGTTCTTC. It is translated as CASSFGQGPYNEQFF.

The V call is TRBV9, the J call TRBJ1-2; D is ambiguous. Trimming cost V 0 bases and J 4 bases, with 7 bases left between them. CDR1 is SGDLS and CDR2 is YYNGEE in the germline V gene. This CDR3 spans 13 amino acids. The CDR3 here is CASSVGTIYGYTF. The CDR3 DNA reads as TGTGCCAGCAGCGTAGGAACAATCTATGGCTACACCTTC. Full variable domain (rest looked up from reference TRBV9 and TRBJ1-2): DSGVTQTPKHLITATGQRVTLRCSPRSGDLSVYWYQQSLDQGLQFLIQYYNGEERAKGNILERFSAQQFPDLHSELNLSSLELGDSALYFCASSVGTIYGYTFGSGTRLTVV.

The chain recombines TRBV6-4 with TRBJ1-5, with D unclear. CDR3 length: 14 residues. Germline V gene sequence: CDR1 MRHNA, CDR2 SNTAGT. Trimming left V 2 bases short and J 0 bases short, with 5 bases between. The CDR3 sequence is CASSDEASNQPQHF. CDR3 in DNA: TGTGCCAGCAGTGACGAAGCTAGCAATCAGCCCCAGCATTTT.

The rearrangement joins TRBV18 to TRBJ2-7; 10 positions agree with TRBD1. The V gene's germline CDR1 is KGHSH and CDR2 LQKENI. The CDR3 has 16 residues. V was clipped by 5 bases and J by 5 bases; unmatched bases: 12. CDR3 DNA sequence: TGTGCCAGCTCAGACACCGGGACAGGGGCTCAACACGAGCAGTACTTC. This encodes CASSDTGTGAQHEQYF.

The CDR3 region is CASSLETGAWNEQFF. The CDR3 coding sequence is TGTGCCAGCAGCTTAGAGACAGGGGCTTGGAATGAGCAGTTCTTC. The chain links TRBV11-2 to TRBJ2-1; 8 bases match TRBD1. The germline V gene has CDR1 SGHAT and CDR2 FQNNGV. The trim removed 0 bases at V and 7 bases at J, leaving 5 bases unmatched. This CDR3 has 15 amino acids. The full variable domain, rest sourced from reference TRBV11-2 and TRBJ2-1, is EAGVAQSPRYKIIEKRQSVAFWCNPISGHATLYWYQQILGQGPKLLIQFQNNGVVDDSQLPKDRFSAERLKGVDSTLKIQPAKLEDSAVYLCASSLETGAWNEQFFGPGTRLTVL.

The chain is built from TRBV5-1 and TRBJ1-1; 8 bases match TRBD1. Germline V gene sequence: CDR1 SGHRS, CDR2 YFSETQ. V lost 6 bases and J lost 4; bases outside the gene matches: 5. This CDR3 has 13 residues. CDR3 in DNA: TGCGCCAGCACCCAGACAGGGGCCACTGAAGCTTTCTTT. Its translation: CASTQTGATEAFF.

The gene calls are TRBV29-1 and TRBJ2-4, with 7 positions matching TRBD1. V lost 3 bases, J lost 7 bases, and 6 bases stayed unmatched. CDR3 length equals 13 residues. In germline, CDR1 is SQVTM, CDR2 ANQGSEA. The CDR3 DNA is TGCAGCGTTGAGGGACAGTTAAAGAACATTCAGTACTTC. Translated: CSVEGQLKNIQYF.

The chain couples TRBV6-4 to TRBJ1-2; weak D call: TRBD1 (6 bases). The CDR3 is 13 amino acids. Trimming pared 7 bases from V and 7 bases from J, leaving 16 bases between. Germline lookup yields CDR1 MRHNA and CDR2 SNTAGT. CDR3 bases: TGTGCCAGCAACCCGGACAGATTGCGTGGCTACACCTTC. Protein product: CASNPDRLRGYTF.